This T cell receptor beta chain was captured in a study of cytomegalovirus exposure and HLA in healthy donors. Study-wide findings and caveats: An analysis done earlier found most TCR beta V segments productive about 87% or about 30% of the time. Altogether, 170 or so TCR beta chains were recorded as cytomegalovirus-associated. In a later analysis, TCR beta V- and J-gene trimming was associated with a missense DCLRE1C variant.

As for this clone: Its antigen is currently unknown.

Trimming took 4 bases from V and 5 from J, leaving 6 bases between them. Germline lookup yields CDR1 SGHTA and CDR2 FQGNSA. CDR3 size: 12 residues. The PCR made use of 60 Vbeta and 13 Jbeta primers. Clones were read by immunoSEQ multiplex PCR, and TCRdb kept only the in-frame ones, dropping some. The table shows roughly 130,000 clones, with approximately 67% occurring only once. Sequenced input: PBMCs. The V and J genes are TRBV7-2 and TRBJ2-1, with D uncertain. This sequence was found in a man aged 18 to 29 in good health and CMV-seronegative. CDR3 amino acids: CASSSHDNEQFF. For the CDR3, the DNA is TGTGCCAGCAGCTCCCATGACAATGAGCAGTTCTTC. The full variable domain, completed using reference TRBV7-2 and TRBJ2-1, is GAGVSQSPSNKVTEKGKDVELRCDPISGHTALYWYRQSLGQGLEFLIYFQGNSAPDKSGLPSDRFSAERTGGSVSTLTIQRTQQEDSAVYLCASSSHDNEQFFGPGTRLTVL.